This passage covers 27 T cell receptor beta chains from one sample sequenced in a study of shared clonotypes between healthy human individuals. Naive-designated CD8 cells lacked CD45RO, were positively enriched for CCR7, and omitted terminally differentiated effector memory CD45RA+ cells. The protocol was immunoSEQ multiplex PCR, while the TCRdb copy is restricted to in-frame clones and leaves out a portion. Of approximately 1.9 million clones listed, 90% to 95% are singletons. Sequencing was done on a sample of naive CD8+ T cells from PBMCs. The receptors stem from a man younger than 35 in good health. Some clones in this sample may be carry-over from other donors' samples.

The rearrangement uses TRBV14 and TRBJ2-7; D might be TRBD1 or TRBD2, each matching 5 bases. CDR1 SGHDN and CDR2 FVKESK come from the germline V gene. The CDR3 runs to 18 residues. Trimming left V 0 bases short and J 2 bases short, with 20 bases between. CDR3 protein: CASSQDPGMGHIAYEQYF. The CDR3 nucleotides are TGTGCCAGCAGCCAAGACCCGGGAATGGGGCATATAGCCTACGAGCAGTACTTC.

The V call is TRBV6-6, the J call TRBJ1-2; unclear D gene. The CDR3 is 15 residues long. Trimming cost V 5 bases and J 0 bases, with 13 bases left between them. Germline CDR1 MNHNY, CDR2 SVGAGI (reference sequence). CDR3 residues: CASSHLPTSNYGYTF. In DNA form, the CDR3 reads TGTGCCAGCAGTCACCTCCCGACTTCTAACTATGGCTACACCTTC.

As to this clone: Other DNA sequences in the same sample also yield this CDR3. The chain employs TRBV30 and TRBJ1-1, with D possibly matching TRBD1 (5 bases). The CDR3 sequence is 13 residues long. Germline lookup yields CDR1 GTSNPN and CDR2 SVGIG (reference sequence). Trimming pared 0 bases from V and 4 bases from J, leaving 9 bases between. The chain's CDR3 is CAWSVGVGTEAFF. The CDR3, as DNA: TGTGCCTGGAGTGTAGGGGTGGGCACTGAAGCTTTCTTT.

The CDR3 DNA reads as TGCGCCAGCAGCCATGGGAGGTTCTACGAGCAGTACTTC. The encoded protein is CASSHGRFYEQYF. V is TRBV4-1 and J is TRBJ2-5, with D possibly TRBD2 on 6 matching bases. The J call may be in error: the DNA end matches TRBJ2-7 better. The CDR3 is 13 amino acids. The germline gives CDR1 MGHRA, CDR2 YSYEKL.

With respect to this clone: Other DNA sequences in the sample encode the same CDR3. The rearrangement links TRBV28 to TRBJ1-1; D not resolved. The ends were cut back, 3 bases at V and 3 bases at J, with 5 bases in the middle. The CDR3 has 12 amino acids. Germline CDR1 reads MDHEN; CDR2 reads SYDVKM. As DNA, the CDR3 is TGTGCCAGCAGTTTTTTGGACACTGAAGCTTTCTTT. Translating it yields CASSFLDTEAFF.

This clone was seen a few times. The V gene is TRBV7-9, the J gene TRBJ1-1; perhaps TRBD1 as D (5 bases). The CDR3 has 12 amino acids. Germline assignment: CDR1 SEHNR and CDR2 FQNEAQ (reference sequence). Between the trimmed V and J ends, which lost 5 bases and 6 bases, there was a span of 10 bases. The CDR3 sequence: CASSEGTAEAFF. As DNA, the CDR3 is TGTGCCAGCAGCGAAGGGACCGCTGAAGCTTTCTTT.

This clone was counted between two and nine times. This sequence joins TRBV2 and TRBJ2-7; no definite D call. This CDR3 spans 12 amino acids. CDR1 and CDR2 from the germline V gene are SNHLY and FYNNEI. Trimming pared 6 bases from V and 2 bases from J, leaving 8 bases between. CDR3 amino acids: CASRWTAYEQYF. CDR3 DNA: TGTGCCAGCAGATGGACGGCCTACGAGCAGTACTTC.

The chain couples TRBV6-5 to TRBJ2-7; D tentatively fits TRBD1 or TRBD2 (5 bases each). V gave up 2 bases and J gave up 3 bases, with 11 bases separating them. CDR3 size: 14 residues. CDR1 is MNHEY and CDR2 is SVGAGI in the germline V gene. CDR3 loop: CASSYGSQGYEQYF. In nucleotides, the CDR3 is TGTGCCAGCAGTTACGGGAGTCAGGGCTACGAGCAGTACTTC.

This clone was seen a single time. V gene TRBV2 combines with J gene TRBJ2-7; D is uncertain. The V and J ends lost 3 bases and 2 bases respectively, with 11 bases between them. This CDR3 contains 14 residues. The germline V gene encodes CDR1 SNHLY and CDR2 FYNNEI. CDR3 sequence: CASSEAGGTYEQYF. The CDR3 DNA follows: TGTGCCAGCAGTGAGGCAGGTGGGACCTACGAGCAGTACTTC.

This chain joins TRBV7-8 and TRBJ1-2, with a weak D call TRBD1 (6 bases). In germline, CDR1 is SGHVS, CDR2 FQNEAQ. The CDR3 is 15 amino acids. V lost 1 base and J 4 bases, leaving 13 bases between the germline ends. CDR3 amino acids: CASSLGGGRGYGYTF. The DNA for the CDR3 is TGTGCCAGCAGCTTAGGTGGGGGGCGCGGCTATGGCTACACCTTC.

This sequence joins TRBV18 and TRBJ2-6, with D unclear. CDR3 length equals 15 residues. Germline-derived CDR1 and CDR2 are KGHSH and LQKENI. The germline V and J ends were trimmed by 5 bases and 3 bases, with 11 bases remaining between them. The DNA for the CDR3 is TGTGCCAGCTCAGGCTACGAAAGTGGGGCCAACGTCCTGACTTTC. Protein product: CASSGYESGANVLTF.

The chain recombines TRBV5-1 with TRBJ2-1; the match to TRBD2 covers 8 bases. Looked up from germline, CDR1 is SGHRS and CDR2 is YFSETQ. This CDR3 spans 16 amino acids. J lost 1 base, V lost 2 bases, and 5 bases had no gene match. CDR3 in amino acids: CASSLWTSSSYNEQFF. The CDR3 coding sequence is TGCGCCAGCAGCTTATGGACTAGCAGTTCCTACAATGAGCAGTTCTTC.

The rearrangement uses TRBV7-9 and TRBJ2-1; 10 bases match TRBD1. The J segment lost 3 bases and the V segment lost 5 bases, leaving 7 bases of the junction unmatched. This CDR3 contains 16 residues. Germline CDR1 is SEHNR and CDR2 is FQNEAQ (reference sequence). CDR3 coding DNA: TGTGCCAGCAGCCCCGGGACAGGGGACTACTACAATGAGCAGTTCTTC. This gives the protein CASSPGTGDYYNEQFF.

The chain joins TRBV11-3 to TRBJ2-5; 12 bases fit TRBD2. Germline loops: CDR1 SGHNT, CDR2 YENEEA. This CDR3 contains 16 residues. V shed 4 bases, J shed 2 bases, and the junction held 5 bases outside the gene matches. The CDR3 is CASSSRLAGEQETQYF. For the CDR3, the DNA is TGTGCCAGCAGCTCCAGACTAGCGGGAGAACAAGAGACCCAGTACTTC.

V usage is TRBV6-5 and J usage is TRBJ2-5; maybe TRBD2 (5 bases). CDR3 length equals 16 residues. CDR1 and CDR2 (germline): MNHEY, SVGAGI. V gave up 0 bases and J gave up 2 bases, with 13 bases separating them. In nucleotides, the CDR3 is TGTGCCAGCAGTTACTCGAGAGAGGGTACGCAAGAGACCCAGTACTTC. Translated, it gives CASSYSREGTQETQYF.

The CDR3 region is CASSEAGRGREDYTF. The CDR3, as DNA: TGTGCCAGCAGTGAAGCGGGCAGGGGGCGGGAGGACTACACCTTC. This chain connects TRBV2 to TRBJ1-2, with 8 bases matching TRBD1. The CDR3 has 15 residues. Trimming took 0 bases from V and 10 from J; bases not matched to a gene: 10. Per germline, CDR1 SNHLY and CDR2 FYNNEI.

The rearrangement uses TRBV7-2 and TRBJ2-1, with 7 bases matching TRBD1. Losses at the gene ends were 0 bases for V and 3 bases for J; bases not matched to a gene: 8. The CDR3 spans 17 residues. CDR1 is SGHTA and CDR2 is FQGNSA in the germline V gene. The DNA for the CDR3 is TGTGCCAGCAGCTTAGCGCTTGGGGACAGCTACTACAATGAGCAGTTCTTC. It is translated as CASSLALGDSYYNEQFF.

Note on this clone: Other nucleotide sequences from this sample produce the same CDR3. J is TRBJ1-1 and V is TRBV27; the D is unclear. CDR3 length equals 13 residues. V was clipped by 4 bases and J by 2 bases, with 8 bases between them. The germline V gene encodes CDR1 MNHEY and CDR2 SMNVEV (reference sequence). The CDR3 DNA sequence: TGTGCCAGCAGTTCGACCGTTAACACTGAAGCTTTCTTT. Its translation is CASSSTVNTEAFF.

The genes are TRBV2 and TRBJ2-7; 8 nucleotides agree with TRBD1. The trim removed 6 bases at V and 2 bases at J, leaving 9 bases unmatched. From germline, CDR1 is SNHLY and CDR2 FYNNEI. CDR3 length: 15 amino acids. As DNA, the CDR3 is TGTGCCAGCAGGCTTCGACAGGGGTTAACCTACGAGCAGTACTTC. Translation gives CASRLRQGLTYEQYF.

The chain employs TRBV28 and TRBJ1-1, with 7 positions matching TRBD1. The CDR3 is 14 amino acids. CDR1 is MDHEN and CDR2 is SYDVKM in the germline V gene. The junction had 6 bases not matched to a gene; V was cut back by 7 bases and J by 1 base. The CDR3: CASNEQGSNTEAFF. The CDR3 DNA reads as TGTGCCAGCAATGAACAGGGGTCGAACACTGAAGCTTTCTTT.

This rearrangement joins TRBV19 to TRBJ2-1, with a weak D call TRBD2 (6 bases). There are 16 residues in the CDR3. The germline V and J ends were trimmed by 6 bases and 0 bases, with 15 bases remaining between them. Germline CDR1 and CDR2: LNHDA and SQIVND (reference sequence). The CDR3 protein is CASSLLATFSYNEQFF. CDR3 sequence (DNA): TGTGCCAGTAGCCTACTAGCAACCTTCTCCTACAATGAGCAGTTCTTC.

This rearrangement joins TRBV6-5 to TRBJ1-1; 9 bases map to TRBD1. V dropped 4 bases and J dropped 0; count of bases not matched to a gene: 3. This CDR3 is 15 amino acids long. Germline CDR1 reads MNHEY; CDR2 reads SVGAGI. DNA for the CDR3: TGTGCCAGCAGTTGGAGGACAGGGGTGAACACTGAAGCTTTCTTT. This translates into CASSWRTGVNTEAFF.

The genes are TRBV4-1 and TRBJ2-4; D gene unclear. The CDR3 extends over 17 amino acids. Germline CDR1 MGHRA, CDR2 YSYEKL. V lost 0 bases, J lost 2 bases, and 14 bases lay in between. Written as DNA, the CDR3 is TGCGCCAGCAGCCAAGATTACCGTTTTGGGACCAAAAACATTCAGTACTTC. Encoded protein: CASSQDYRFGTKNIQYF.

The V call is TRBV7-9, the J call TRBJ2-7; 10 bases map to TRBD1. The J segment lost 5 bases and the V segment lost 2 bases, leaving 9 bases of the junction unmatched. From germline, CDR1 is SEHNR and CDR2 FQNEAQ (reference sequence). The CDR3 has 16 amino acids. The chain's CDR3 is CASSLPGGTGADEQYF. For the CDR3, the DNA is TGTGCCAGCAGCTTACCTGGGGGGACAGGGGCGGACGAGCAGTACTTC. Based on the CDR3 plus reference TRBV7-9 and TRBJ2-7, the full variable domain is DTGVSQNPRHKITKRGQNVTFRCDPISEHNRLYWYRQTLGQGPEFLTYFQNEAQLEKSRLLSDRFSAERPKGSFSTLEIQRTEQGDSAMYLCASSLPGGTGADEQYFGPGTRLTVT.

This clone was recorded once. V is TRBV28 and J is TRBJ2-2; 11 bases map to TRBD2. V was clipped by 3 bases and J by 4 bases; unmatched bases: 7. The CDR3 is 17 amino acids. Germline CDR1 reads MDHEN; CDR2 reads SYDVKM. The CDR3 sequence: CASSLFGTSGPTGELFF. For the CDR3, the DNA is TGTGCCAGCAGTTTGTTCGGGACTAGCGGACCCACCGGGGAGCTGTTTTTT.

The gene calls are TRBV7-9 and TRBJ1-2; TRBD1 aligns across 9 bases. Unmatched junction bases numbered 12, after V lost 5 bases and J lost 8 bases. CDR1 is SEHNR and CDR2 is FQNEAQ in the germline V gene (reference sequence). The CDR3 is made up of 15 amino acids. The CDR3 nucleotides are TGTGCCAGCAGCCACGTTGACAGGGGGTGGAACGGCTACACCTTC. As protein: CASSHVDRGWNGYTF.

This chain joins TRBV27 and TRBJ2-1, with 10 bases lining up with TRBD2. CDR3 length: 15 residues. The germline CDR1 and CDR2 sequences are MNHEY and SMNVEV (reference sequence). Trimming removed 4 bases from V and 9 bases from J; junction bases left unmatched: 9. CDR3 loop: CASSSPLAGVSEQFF. The CDR3 DNA is TGTGCCAGCAGTTCCCCGCTAGCGGGAGTCAGTGAGCAGTTCTTC.